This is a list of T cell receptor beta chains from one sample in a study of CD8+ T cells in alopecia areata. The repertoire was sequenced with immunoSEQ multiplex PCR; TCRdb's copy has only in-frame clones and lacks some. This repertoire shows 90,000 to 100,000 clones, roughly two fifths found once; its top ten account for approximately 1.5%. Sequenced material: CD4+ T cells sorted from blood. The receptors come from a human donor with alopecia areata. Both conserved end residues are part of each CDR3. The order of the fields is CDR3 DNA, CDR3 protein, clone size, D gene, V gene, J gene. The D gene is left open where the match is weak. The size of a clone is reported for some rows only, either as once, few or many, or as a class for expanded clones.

CDR3nt: TGTGCCAGCTCACCACTAGATAGACTTAACTATGGCTACACCTTC
CDR3aa: CASSPLDRLNYGYTF
abundance: NA
d_gene: NA
v_gene: TRBV18
j_gene: TRBJ1-2

CDR3nt: TGCGCCAGCAGCTTGGTACAGATAGGCACTGAAGCTTTCTTT
CDR3aa: CASSLVQIGTEAFF
abundance: few
d_gene: NA
v_gene: TRBV5-1
j_gene: TRBJ1-1

CDR3nt: TGTGCCAGCAGCCTAGGGGTATCTGGAAACACCATATATTTT
CDR3aa: CASSLGVSGNTIYF
abundance: few
d_gene: NA
v_gene: TRBV7-2
j_gene: TRBJ1-3

CDR3nt: TGTGCCAGCAGCTTCAGCTCCTACAATGAGCAGTTCTTC
CDR3aa: CASSFSSYNEQFF
abundance: once
d_gene: NA
v_gene: TRBV7-9
j_gene: TRBJ2-1

CDR3nt: TGTGCCAGCAGCCACCCAGGGGCCGGAAACACCATATATTTT
CDR3aa: CASSHPGAGNTIYF
abundance: few
d_gene: NA
v_gene: TRBV14
j_gene: TRBJ1-3

CDR3nt: TGTGCCAGCAGGACAGGGGGCACATTGTACGAGCAGTACTTC
CDR3aa: CASRTGGTLYEQYF
abundance: NA
d_gene: TRBD1
v_gene: TRBV28
j_gene: TRBJ2-7

CDR3nt: TGTGCCACCAGCAGAGGCGGGGTGGGCTACGAGCAGTACTTC
CDR3aa: CATSRGGVGYEQYF
abundance: NA
d_gene: NA
v_gene: TRBV15
j_gene: TRBJ2-7

CDR3nt: TGTGCCAGCTCCTCCGGGACAGATTCTTCACCCCTCCACTTT
CDR3aa: CASSSGTDSSPLHF
abundance: NA
d_gene: TRBD1
v_gene: TRBV18
j_gene: TRBJ1-6

CDR3nt: TGTGCCAGCAGTGATCTACGGACCTTCTACAATGAGCAGTTCTTC
CDR3aa: CASSDLRTFYNEQFF
abundance: few
d_gene: NA
v_gene: TRBV6-1
j_gene: TRBJ2-1

CDR3nt: TGCAGCGTTGTTTCTTCCTGGGGCTTGGGGGATGGCTACACCTTC
CDR3aa: CSVVSSWGLGDGYTF
abundance: NA
d_gene: NA
v_gene: TRBV29-1
j_gene: TRBJ1-2

CDR3nt: TGCAGCGTTGAAGTAACCGGATCCAATGAGCAGTTCTTC
CDR3aa: CSVEVTGSNEQFF
abundance: few
d_gene: NA
v_gene: TRBV29-1
j_gene: TRBJ2-1

CDR3nt: TGTGCCAGCAGTGACCCGACAGGAACCTCCTACGAGCAGTACTTC
CDR3aa: CASSDPTGTSYEQYF
abundance: NA
d_gene: NA
v_gene: TRBV25-1
j_gene: TRBJ2-7

CDR3nt: TGTGCCAGCAGCTCGATTAACACGGCTTTCTTT
CDR3aa: CASSSINTAFF
abundance: NA
d_gene: NA
v_gene: TRBV7-2
j_gene: TRBJ1-1

CDR3nt: TGTGCCAGCAGCTTTCGGTCAGATACGCAGTATTTT
CDR3aa: CASSFRSDTQYF
abundance: few
d_gene: NA
v_gene: TRBV11-3
j_gene: TRBJ2-3

CDR3nt: TGTGCCAGCAGTTCCCATCAGCCCCAGCATTTT
CDR3aa: CASSSHQPQHF
abundance: NA
d_gene: NA
v_gene: TRBV27
j_gene: TRBJ1-5

CDR3nt: TGTGCCAGCAGGCGTGACTACTACTCCTACGAGCAGTACTTC
CDR3aa: CASRRDYYSYEQYF
abundance: NA
d_gene: NA
v_gene: TRBV7-9
j_gene: TRBJ2-7

CDR3nt: TGCGCCAGCAGCTTGGAGCACATAGCGGTGGGGAACAATGAGCAGTTCTTC
CDR3aa: CASSLEHIAVGNNEQFF
abundance: NA
d_gene: NA
v_gene: TRBV5-1
j_gene: TRBJ2-1

CDR3nt: TGCAGCGTTGAAGGTCCCAGAACCTACGAGCAGTACTTC
CDR3aa: CSVEGPRTYEQYF
abundance: NA
d_gene: NA
v_gene: TRBV29-1
j_gene: TRBJ2-7

CDR3nt: TGTGCCACCAGCAGGACAGGGAATCAGCCCCAGCATTTT
CDR3aa: CATSRTGNQPQHF
abundance: few
d_gene: TRBD1
v_gene: TRBV15
j_gene: TRBJ1-5

CDR3nt: TGTGCCAGCAGCCGCACAGGGAACACTGAAGCTTTCTTT
CDR3aa: CASSRTGNTEAFF
abundance: few
d_gene: NA
v_gene: TRBV14
j_gene: TRBJ1-1

CDR3nt: TGTGCCAGCAGCTTGGACGGAGGGTCCAATGGCTACACCTTC
CDR3aa: CASSLDGGSNGYTF
abundance: NA
d_gene: NA
v_gene: TRBV5-4
j_gene: TRBJ1-2

CDR3nt: TGTGCCAGCAGTGTGGGACTCGACAGCGGTGAGCAGTTCTTC
CDR3aa: CASSVGLDSGEQFF
abundance: few
d_gene: NA
v_gene: TRBV25-1
j_gene: TRBJ2-1

CDR3nt: TGTGCCAGCAGCAGAAAGTCGCAGATCTCTGGGGCCAACGTCCTGACTTTC
CDR3aa: CASSRKSQISGANVLTF
abundance: NA
d_gene: NA
v_gene: TRBV7-2
j_gene: TRBJ2-6

CDR3nt: TGTGCCAGCAGTCTACCCGATATTGGGCTGTTTTTT
CDR3aa: CASSLPDIGLFF
abundance: NA
d_gene: NA
v_gene: TRBV2
j_gene: TRBJ2-2

CDR3nt: TGTGCCAGCAGCTGGGTTAAAAAGGCCCCCCACGAGCAGTACTTC
CDR3aa: CASSWVKKAPHEQYF
abundance: NA
d_gene: NA
v_gene: TRBV7-2
j_gene: TRBJ2-7

CDR3nt: TGTGCCAGCAGCGTAGATCCGGGACAGGGGGAGACCCAGTACTTC
CDR3aa: CASSVDPGQGETQYF
abundance: once
d_gene: TRBD1
v_gene: TRBV9
j_gene: TRBJ2-5

CDR3nt: TGCGCCAGCAGCTTGGTAGGGGAGACCCAGTACTTC
CDR3aa: CASSLVGETQYF
abundance: NA
d_gene: NA
v_gene: TRBV5-1
j_gene: TRBJ2-5

CDR3nt: TGTGCCTGGAAGAGACCGGGACAGGGCCCTAATTCACCCCTCCACTTT
CDR3aa: CAWKRPGQGPNSPLHF
abundance: NA
d_gene: TRBD1
v_gene: TRBV30
j_gene: TRBJ1-6

CDR3nt: TGCGCCAGCAGCCAAGACAGAATGAACACTGAAGCTTTCTTT
CDR3aa: CASSQDRMNTEAFF
abundance: NA
d_gene: NA
v_gene: TRBV4-1
j_gene: TRBJ1-1

CDR3nt: TGCAGCGTTGCCCTTGGAGGGGCTAATGAAAAACTGTTTTTT
CDR3aa: CSVALGGANEKLFF
abundance: NA
d_gene: NA
v_gene: TRBV29-1
j_gene: TRBJ1-4

CDR3nt: TGTGCCAGCAGCCCCCGTCCAGCGACGGCCTACGAGCAGTACTTC
CDR3aa: CASSPRPATAYEQYF
abundance: NA
d_gene: NA
v_gene: TRBV5-4
j_gene: TRBJ2-7

CDR3nt: TGCGCCAGCAGCCAACAGGGAGGTGGTACCGGGGAGCTGTTTTTT
CDR3aa: CASSQQGGGTGELFF
abundance: NA
d_gene: NA
v_gene: TRBV4-1
j_gene: TRBJ2-2

CDR3nt: TGTGCCAGCAGCGTCCGGGACAGCCACACTGAAGCTTTCTTT
CDR3aa: CASSVRDSHTEAFF
abundance: few
d_gene: TRBD1
v_gene: TRBV5-4
j_gene: TRBJ1-1

CDR3nt: TGTGCCTGGAGTGTACCGGGCCCTCCTTTCTATGGCTACACCTTC
CDR3aa: CAWSVPGPPFYGYTF
abundance: NA
d_gene: NA
v_gene: TRBV30
j_gene: TRBJ1-2

CDR3nt: TGTGCCTGGAGTGGAGGGACAATCTTTGGCTCTGGGGCCAACGTCCTGACTTTC
CDR3aa: CAWSGGTIFGSGANVLTF
abundance: NA
d_gene: NA
v_gene: TRBV30
j_gene: TRBJ2-6

CDR3nt: TGTGCCAGCAGCCAAGCGTATCTAAACAATGAGCAGTTCTTC
CDR3aa: CASSQAYLNNEQFF
abundance: once
d_gene: NA
v_gene: TRBV4-2
j_gene: TRBJ2-1

CDR3nt: TGCGCCAGCAGCCAGGGAATCATGGGTGAGCAGTTCTTC
CDR3aa: CASSQGIMGEQFF
abundance: few
d_gene: NA
v_gene: TRBV5-1
j_gene: TRBJ2-1

CDR3nt: TGTGCCAGCAGCTTGGGCGCCGGGACTCCAAGCGAGCAGTACTTC
CDR3aa: CASSLGAGTPSEQYF
abundance: NA
d_gene: NA
v_gene: TRBV5-4
j_gene: TRBJ2-7

CDR3nt: TGTGCCAGCGGTGCGGGAGTAGAGACCCAGTACTTC
CDR3aa: CASGAGVETQYF
abundance: few
d_gene: TRBD2
v_gene: TRBV4-2
j_gene: TRBJ2-5

CDR3nt: TGCGCCAGCAGCTTGGTGGGGGAAGCCTACGAGCAGTACTTC
CDR3aa: CASSLVGEAYEQYF
abundance: NA
d_gene: NA
v_gene: TRBV5-1
j_gene: TRBJ2-7

CDR3nt: TGTGCCAGCAGCAGGCGACGGGACGGACCCTACGAGCAGTACTTC
CDR3aa: CASSRRRDGPYEQYF
abundance: NA
d_gene: NA
v_gene: TRBV7-2
j_gene: TRBJ2-7

CDR3nt: TGCGCCAGCAGACAGGGGAACACTGAAGCTTTCTTT
CDR3aa: CASRQGNTEAFF
abundance: few
d_gene: NA
v_gene: TRBV23-1
j_gene: TRBJ1-1

CDR3nt: TGTGCCACCAGCAGAGAGGCGGGCCGTTTATCCTACGAGCAGTACTTC
CDR3aa: CATSREAGRLSYEQYF
abundance: few
d_gene: NA
v_gene: TRBV15
j_gene: TRBJ2-7

CDR3nt: TGTGCCAGCAGCTTGGGGCATAGCACAGATACGCAGTATTTT
CDR3aa: CASSLGHSTDTQYF
abundance: few
d_gene: NA
v_gene: TRBV7-2
j_gene: TRBJ2-3

CDR3nt: TGCGCCAGCAGTCAATCGCCGGGACAGGGGGCCTACGAGCAGTACTTC
CDR3aa: CASSQSPGQGAYEQYF
abundance: few
d_gene: TRBD1
v_gene: TRBV23-1
j_gene: TRBJ2-7

CDR3nt: TGTGCCAGCAGCCCGCCGCTAGCGGGAGTGACCTACGAGCAGTACTTC
CDR3aa: CASSPPLAGVTYEQYF
abundance: NA
d_gene: TRBD2
v_gene: TRBV7-9
j_gene: TRBJ2-7